This T cell receptor beta chain is drawn from a study of radiation and T cells in renal cell carcinoma. General study results and limits: Top tumor clonotypes rose in blood 2 weeks post-radiation, then contracted.

Time point specified: blood 2 weeks post-SBRT. Treatment denoted: 15 Gy SBRT to primary tumor, nephrectomy 4 weeks later. Serial blood draws occurred at baseline and 2 and 4 weeks post-SBRT. Clear cell pathology was present in this patient's renal cell carcinoma. Repertoires were generated with immunoSEQ multiplex PCR, while TCRdb's copy carries only in-frame clones and drops some. The sample records 100,000 to 150,000 clones, 85% to 90% being singletons. A word on this clone: Its antigen is undetermined.

This clonotype originated in a woman aged 70 to 79 with renal cell carcinoma. The sample was blood, taken from a patient whose treatment included radiotherapy and nephrectomy.

CDR3 DNA: TGTGCCAGCTCTCACAGGGGAACCTACGAGCAGTACTTC. This codes for CASSHRGTYEQYF. The rearrangement uses TRBV18 and TRBJ2-7; 7 bases align to TRBD1. This CDR3 has 13 residues. Germline CDR1 and CDR2: KGHSH and LQKENI. The J segment lost 2 bases and the V segment lost 6 bases, leaving 4 bases of the junction unmatched.